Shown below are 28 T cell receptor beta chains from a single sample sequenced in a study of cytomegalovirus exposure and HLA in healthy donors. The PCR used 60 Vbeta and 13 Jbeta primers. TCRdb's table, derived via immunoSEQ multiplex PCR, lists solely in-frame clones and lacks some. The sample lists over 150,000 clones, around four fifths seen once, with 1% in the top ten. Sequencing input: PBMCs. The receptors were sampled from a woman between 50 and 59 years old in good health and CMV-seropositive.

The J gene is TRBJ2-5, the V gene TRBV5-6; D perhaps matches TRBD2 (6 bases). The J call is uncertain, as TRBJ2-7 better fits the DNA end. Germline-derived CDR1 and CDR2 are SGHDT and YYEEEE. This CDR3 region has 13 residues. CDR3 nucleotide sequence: TGTGCCAGCAGCTTCCGGGAGTACTACGAGCAGTACTTC. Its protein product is CASSFREYYEQYF.

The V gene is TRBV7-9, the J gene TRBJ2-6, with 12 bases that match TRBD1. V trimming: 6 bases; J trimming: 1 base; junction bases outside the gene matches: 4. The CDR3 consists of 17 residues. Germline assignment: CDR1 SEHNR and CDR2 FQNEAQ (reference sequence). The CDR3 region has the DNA TGTGCCAGCAGTAGGGACAGGGGGCGTTCTGGGGCCAACGTCCTGACTTTC. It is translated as CASSRDRGRSGANVLTF.

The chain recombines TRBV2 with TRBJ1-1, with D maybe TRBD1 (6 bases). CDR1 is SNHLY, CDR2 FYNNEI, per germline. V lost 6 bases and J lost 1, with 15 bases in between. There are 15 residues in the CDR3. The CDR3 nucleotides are TGTGCCAGCAGGCCGGGGGGCAGGCCGAACACTGAAGCTTTCTTT. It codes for CASRPGGRPNTEAFF.

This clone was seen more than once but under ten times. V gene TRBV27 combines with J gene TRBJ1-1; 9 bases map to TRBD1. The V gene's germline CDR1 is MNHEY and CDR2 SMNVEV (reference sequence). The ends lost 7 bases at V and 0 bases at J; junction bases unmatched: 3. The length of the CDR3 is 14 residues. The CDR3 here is CASMTGGLNTEAFF. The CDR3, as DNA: TGTGCCAGCATGACAGGGGGACTGAACACTGAAGCTTTCTTT.

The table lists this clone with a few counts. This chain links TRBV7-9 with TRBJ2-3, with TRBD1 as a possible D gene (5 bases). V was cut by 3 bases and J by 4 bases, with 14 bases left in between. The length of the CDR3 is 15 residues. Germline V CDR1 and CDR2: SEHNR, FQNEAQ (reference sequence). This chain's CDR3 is CASSLGLQGADTQYF. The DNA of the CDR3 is TGTGCCAGCAGCTTGGGCCTCCAGGGCGCAGATACGCAGTATTTT.

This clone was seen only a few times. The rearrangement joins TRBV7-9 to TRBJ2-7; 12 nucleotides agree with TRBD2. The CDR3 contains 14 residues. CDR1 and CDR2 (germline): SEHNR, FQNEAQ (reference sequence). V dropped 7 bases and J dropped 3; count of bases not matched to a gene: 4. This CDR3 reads CASIGTSGHYEQYF. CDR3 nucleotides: TGTGCCAGCATCGGGACTAGCGGGCACTACGAGCAGTACTTC.

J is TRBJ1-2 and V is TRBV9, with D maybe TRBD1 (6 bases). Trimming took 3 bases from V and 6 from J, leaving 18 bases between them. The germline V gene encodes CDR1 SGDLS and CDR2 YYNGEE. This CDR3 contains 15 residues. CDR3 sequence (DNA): TGTGCCAGCAGCGCCCAGGGGCTCAATCGGGATGGCTACACCTTC. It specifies CASSAQGLNRDGYTF.

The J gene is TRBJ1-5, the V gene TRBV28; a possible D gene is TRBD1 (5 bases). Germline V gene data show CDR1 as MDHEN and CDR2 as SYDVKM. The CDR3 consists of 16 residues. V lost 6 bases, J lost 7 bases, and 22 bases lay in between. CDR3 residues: CASRTTVGGKDQPQHF. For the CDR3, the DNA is TGTGCCAGCAGAACAACAGTGGGGGGAAAGGACCAGCCCCAGCATTTT.

The CDR3 DNA reads as TGTGCCAGCAGTGAACACAGGGAAAACTATGGCTACACCTTC. Its translation: CASSEHRENYGYTF. The V and J genes are TRBV25-1 and TRBJ1-2; possibly TRBD1 for D (6 bases). This CDR3 contains 14 residues. Germline V gene data show CDR1 as MGHDK and CDR2 as SYGVNS. Trimming left V 2 bases short and J 2 bases short, with 9 bases between.

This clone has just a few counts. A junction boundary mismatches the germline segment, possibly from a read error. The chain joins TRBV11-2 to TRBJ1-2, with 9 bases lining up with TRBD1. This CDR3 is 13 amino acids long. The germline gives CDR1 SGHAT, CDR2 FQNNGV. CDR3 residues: CASSPSRQGGPSF. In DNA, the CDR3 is TGTGCCAGCAGCCCCAGCCGACAGGGGGGGCCGTCCTTC. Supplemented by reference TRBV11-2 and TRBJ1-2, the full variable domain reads EAGVAQSPRYKIIEKRQSVAFWCNPISGHATLYWYQQILGQGPKLLIQFQNNGVVDDSQLPKDRFSAERLKGVDSTLKIQPAKLEDSAVYLCASSPSRQGGPSFGSGTRLTVV.

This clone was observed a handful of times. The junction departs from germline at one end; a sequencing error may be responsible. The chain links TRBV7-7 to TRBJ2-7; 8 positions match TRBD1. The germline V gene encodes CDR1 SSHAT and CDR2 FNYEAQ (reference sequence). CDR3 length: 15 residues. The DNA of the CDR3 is TGTGCTAGCAGCTTCGGACAGGGACCCTCCTACGAGCAGTACTTC. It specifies CASSFGQGPSYEQYF.

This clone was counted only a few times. The CDR3 region is CASSLAGLAGGRQFF. CDR3 nucleotide sequence: TGTGCCAGCAGCTTAGCGGGACTAGCGGGAGGTCGGCAGTTCTTC. The chain uses TRBV7-9 and TRBJ2-1, with TRBD2 matching 15 bases. Germline-derived CDR1 and CDR2 are SEHNR and FQNEAQ (reference sequence). The CDR3 is 15 amino acids. After removal of 0 bases from V and 12 bases from J, the junction contained 3 bases not matched to a gene.

The CDR3 spells CASRRQGSEQYF. CDR3 in DNA: TGTGCCAGCCGCAGACAGGGTTCCGAGCAGTACTTC. The genes are TRBV6-5 and TRBJ2-7; TRBD1 agrees at 7 bases. Trimming at V came to 8 bases and at J to 6 bases, leaving 7 bases not matched to a gene. The CDR3 runs 12 residues. Looked up from germline, CDR1 is MNHEY and CDR2 is SVGAGI.

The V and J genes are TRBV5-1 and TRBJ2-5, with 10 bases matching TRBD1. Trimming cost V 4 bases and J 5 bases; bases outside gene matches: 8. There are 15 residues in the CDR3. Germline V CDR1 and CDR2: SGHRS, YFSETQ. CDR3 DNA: TGCGCCAGCAGCCAAGGCGGGACAGGGGCGGAGACCCAGTACTTC. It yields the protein CASSQGGTGAETQYF.

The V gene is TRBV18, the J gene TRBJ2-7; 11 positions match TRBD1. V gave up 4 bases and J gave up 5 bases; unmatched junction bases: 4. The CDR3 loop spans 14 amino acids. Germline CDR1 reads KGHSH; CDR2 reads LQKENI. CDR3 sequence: CASSLSGQGDEQYF. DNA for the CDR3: TGTGCCAGCTCACTTTCGGGACAGGGGGACGAGCAGTACTTC. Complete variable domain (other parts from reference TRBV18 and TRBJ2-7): NAGVMQNPRHLVRRRGQEARLRCSPMKGHSHVYWYRQLPEEGLKFMVYLQKENIIDESGMPKERFSAEFPKEGPSILRIQQVVRGDSAAYFCASSLSGQGDEQYFGPGTRLTVT.

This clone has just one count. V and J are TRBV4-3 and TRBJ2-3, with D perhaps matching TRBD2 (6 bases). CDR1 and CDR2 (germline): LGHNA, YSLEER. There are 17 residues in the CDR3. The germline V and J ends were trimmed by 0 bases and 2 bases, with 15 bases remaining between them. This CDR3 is CASSQEGVAADTDTQYF. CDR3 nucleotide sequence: TGCGCCAGCAGCCAAGAAGGGGTAGCGGCGGACACAGATACGCAGTATTTT.

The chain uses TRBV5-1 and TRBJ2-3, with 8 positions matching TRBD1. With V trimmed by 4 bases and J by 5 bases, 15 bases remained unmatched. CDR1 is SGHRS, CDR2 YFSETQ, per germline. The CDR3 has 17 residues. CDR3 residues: CASSLGEGRGHRDTQYF. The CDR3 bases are TGCGCCAGCAGCCTGGGAGAGGGCAGGGGGCATAGAGATACGCAGTATTTT. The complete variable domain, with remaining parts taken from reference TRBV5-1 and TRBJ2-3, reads KAGVTQTPRYLIKTRGQQVTLSCSPISGHRSVSWYQQTPGQGLQFLFEYFSETQRNKGNFPGRFSGRQFSNSRSEMNVSTLELGDSALYLCASSLGEGRGHRDTQYFGPGTRLTVL.

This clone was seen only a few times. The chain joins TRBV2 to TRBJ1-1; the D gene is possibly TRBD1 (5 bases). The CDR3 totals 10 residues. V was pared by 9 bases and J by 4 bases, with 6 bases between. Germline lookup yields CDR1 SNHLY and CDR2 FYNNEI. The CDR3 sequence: CARGLTEAFF. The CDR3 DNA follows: TGTGCCAGGGGACTCACTGAAGCTTTCTTT. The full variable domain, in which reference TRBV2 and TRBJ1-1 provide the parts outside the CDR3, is EPEVTQTPSHQVTQMGQEVILRCVPISNHLYFYWYRQILGQKVEFLVSFYNNEISEKSEIFDDQFSVERPDGSNFTLKIRSTKLEDSAMYFCARGLTEAFFGQGTRLTVV.

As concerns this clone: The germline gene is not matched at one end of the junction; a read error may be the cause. The CDR3 sequence is CSSTSRDRATYEQYF. The CDR3 DNA follows: TGTTCCAGCACTTCTCGGGACAGGGCAACCTACGAGCAGTACTTC. This chain joins TRBV7-9 and TRBJ2-7; 9 bases match TRBD1. This CDR3 has 15 residues. CDR1 and CDR2 (germline): SEHNR, FQNEAQ (reference sequence).

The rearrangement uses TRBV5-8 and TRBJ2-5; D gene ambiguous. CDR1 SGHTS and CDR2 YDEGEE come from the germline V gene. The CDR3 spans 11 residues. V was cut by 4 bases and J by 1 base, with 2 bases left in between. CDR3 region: CASSRQETQYF. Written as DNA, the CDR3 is TGTGCCAGCAGCCGCCAAGAGACCCAGTACTTC.

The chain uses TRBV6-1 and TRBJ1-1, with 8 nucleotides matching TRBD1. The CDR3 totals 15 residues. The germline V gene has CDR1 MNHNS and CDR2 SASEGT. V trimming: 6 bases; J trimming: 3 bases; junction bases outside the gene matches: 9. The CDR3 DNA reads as TGTGCCAGCAGCTGGACAGGGCGGTTTGACACTGAAGCTTTCTTT. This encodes CASSWTGRFDTEAFF.

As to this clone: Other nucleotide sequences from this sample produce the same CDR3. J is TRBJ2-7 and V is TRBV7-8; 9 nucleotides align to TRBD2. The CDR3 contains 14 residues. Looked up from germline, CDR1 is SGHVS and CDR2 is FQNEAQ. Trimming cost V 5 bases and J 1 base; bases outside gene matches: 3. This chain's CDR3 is CASSPAGGSYEQYF. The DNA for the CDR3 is TGTGCCAGCAGCCCAGCGGGAGGATCCTACGAGCAGTACTTC.

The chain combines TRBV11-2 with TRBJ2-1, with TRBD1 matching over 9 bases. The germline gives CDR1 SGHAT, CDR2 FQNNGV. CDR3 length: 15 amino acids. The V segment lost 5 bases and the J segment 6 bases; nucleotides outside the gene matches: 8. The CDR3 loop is CASSMDRGFGNEQFF. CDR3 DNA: TGTGCCAGCAGCATGGACAGGGGCTTCGGCAATGAGCAGTTCTTC.

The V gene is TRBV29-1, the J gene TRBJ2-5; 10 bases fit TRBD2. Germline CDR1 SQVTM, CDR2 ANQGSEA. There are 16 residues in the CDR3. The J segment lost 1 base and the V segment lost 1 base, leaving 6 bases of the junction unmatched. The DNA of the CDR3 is TGCAGCGTTGAAGGGTTTAGCGGGGGGCCCCAAGAGACCCAGTACTTC. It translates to CSVEGFSGGPQETQYF. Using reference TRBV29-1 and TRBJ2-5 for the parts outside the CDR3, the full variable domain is SAVISQKPSRDICQRGTSLTIQCQVDSQVTMMFWYRQQPGQSLTLIATANQGSEATYESGFVIDKFPISRPNLTFSTLTVSNMSPEDSSIYLCSVEGFSGGPQETQYFGPGTRLLVL.

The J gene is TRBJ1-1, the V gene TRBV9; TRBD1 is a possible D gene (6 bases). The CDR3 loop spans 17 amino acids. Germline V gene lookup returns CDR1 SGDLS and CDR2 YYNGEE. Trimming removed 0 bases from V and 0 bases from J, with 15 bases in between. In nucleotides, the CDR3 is TGTGCCAGCAGCGTAGCTGGGACACTTATATTGAACACTGAAGCTTTCTTT. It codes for CASSVAGTLILNTEAFF. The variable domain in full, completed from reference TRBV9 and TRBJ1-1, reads DSGVTQTPKHLITATGQRVTLRCSPRSGDLSVYWYQQSLDQGLQFLIQYYNGEERAKGNILERFSAQQFPDLHSELNLSSLELGDSALYFCASSVAGTLILNTEAFFGQGTRLTVV.

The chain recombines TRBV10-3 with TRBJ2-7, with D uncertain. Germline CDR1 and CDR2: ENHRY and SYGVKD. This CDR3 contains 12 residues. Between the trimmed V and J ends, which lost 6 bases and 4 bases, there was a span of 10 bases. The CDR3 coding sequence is TGTGCCATCAGCCTAGACTCTTACGAGCAGTACTTC. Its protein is CAISLDSYEQYF.

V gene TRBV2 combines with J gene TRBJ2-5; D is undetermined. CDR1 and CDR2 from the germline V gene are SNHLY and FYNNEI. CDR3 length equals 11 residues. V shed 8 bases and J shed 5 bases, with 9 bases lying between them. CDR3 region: CASGSKETQYF. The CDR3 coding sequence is TGTGCCAGCGGTAGTAAGGAGACCCAGTACTTC. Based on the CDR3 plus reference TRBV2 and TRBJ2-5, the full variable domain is EPEVTQTPSHQVTQMGQEVILRCVPISNHLYFYWYRQILGQKVEFLVSFYNNEISEKSEIFDDQFSVERPDGSNFTLKIRSTKLEDSAMYFCASGSKETQYFGPGTRLLVL.

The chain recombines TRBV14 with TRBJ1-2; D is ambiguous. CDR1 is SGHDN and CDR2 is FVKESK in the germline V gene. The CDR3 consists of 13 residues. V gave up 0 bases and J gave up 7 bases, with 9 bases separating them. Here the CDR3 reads CASSQDLFSGYTF. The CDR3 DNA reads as TGTGCCAGCAGCCAAGACCTGTTCTCTGGCTACACCTTC.